These 4 T cell receptor beta chains were sequenced from one sample in a study of T cell repertoires in cytomegalovirus infection. One entry per CDR3 protein, called by TCRdb with MiXCR from the reads. There are about 230,000 distinct CDR3 sequences in the sample; under 25% occur only once, and roughly 20% lies in the top ten. Specimen: CD8+ T cells from PBMCs. The source of these receptors is a human donor in good health (CMV status not recorded). Some clones in this sample may be carry-over from other donors' samples.

The chain is built from TRBV28 and TRBJ1-1; D unresolved. The germline CDR1 and CDR2 sequences are MDHEN and SYDVKM. The ends were cut back, 6 bases at V and 8 bases at J, with 22 bases in the middle. CDR3 size: 15 residues. CDR3: CASSLYASPPREAFF. The CDR3 DNA is TGTGCCAGCAGCCTCTACGCCAGTCCTCCGAGGGAAGCTTTCTTT.

This clonotype was counted between two and nine times. The chain employs TRBV9 and TRBJ2-3; 13 bases map to TRBD2. From germline, CDR1 is SGDLS and CDR2 YYNGEE. This CDR3 has 15 residues. J lost 4 bases, V lost 4 bases, and 3 bases had no gene match. The CDR3: CASSTSGGAADTQYF. CDR3 in DNA: TGTGCCAGCAGCACTAGCGGGGGGGCGGCAGATACGCAGTATTTT.

This clonotype was picked up a small number of times. The rearrangement uses TRBV7-9 and TRBJ2-5; unclear D gene. There are 14 residues in the CDR3. CDR1 and CDR2 (germline): SEHNR, FQNEAQ (reference sequence). V lost 7 bases to trimming and J lost 4 bases, with 16 bases between them. The CDR3: CASNTNTSPETQYF. Written as DNA, the CDR3 is TGTGCCAGCAATACGAACACATCCCCAGAGACCCAGTACTTC.

This clonotype was observed a handful of times. This chain uses TRBV7-9 with TRBJ2-7, with 8 nucleotides matching TRBD1. Losses at the gene ends were 1 base for V and 0 bases for J; bases not matched to a gene: 2. The CDR3 runs 15 residues. Germline V lookup: CDR1 SEHNR, CDR2 FQNEAQ (reference sequence). The CDR3 region has the DNA TGTGCCAGCAGCTTAGTAGACAGGGGCTCCTACGAGCAGTACTTC. Translating gives CASSLVDRGSYEQYF.